This T cell receptor (beta chain) was sequenced for a study of blood T cell repertoires in COVID-19. For the study at large: COVID-19 samples collected from the United States, Italy and Spain covered acute and convalescent phases. T cells, B-cell-depleted T cells, or PBMCs provided the cDNA or gDNA that served as material.

Original data processing: From reference gene primer amplification, estimates of nucleated cell counts were derived. The method was immunoSEQ multiplex PCR; TCRdb's version includes in-frame clones alone and lacks a portion of them. The V and J calls and clone size come from that table; D and trimming were worked out from the DNA. This table has 110,000 to 150,000 clones, over 75% appearing once. CDR1 is MNHNS and CDR2 is SASEGT in the germline V gene. V lost 1 base and J lost 11, with 14 bases in between. This CDR3 region has 13 residues. The chain carries TRBV6-1 and TRBJ1-1; D ambiguous. The sequenced sample was peripheral blood. This TCR was sampled from a human donor in a cohort sampled during active COVID-19. The CDR3: CASSEVEDSPAFF. CDR3 in DNA: TGTGCCAGCAGTGAAGTGGAGGATAGCCCGGCTTTCTTT.